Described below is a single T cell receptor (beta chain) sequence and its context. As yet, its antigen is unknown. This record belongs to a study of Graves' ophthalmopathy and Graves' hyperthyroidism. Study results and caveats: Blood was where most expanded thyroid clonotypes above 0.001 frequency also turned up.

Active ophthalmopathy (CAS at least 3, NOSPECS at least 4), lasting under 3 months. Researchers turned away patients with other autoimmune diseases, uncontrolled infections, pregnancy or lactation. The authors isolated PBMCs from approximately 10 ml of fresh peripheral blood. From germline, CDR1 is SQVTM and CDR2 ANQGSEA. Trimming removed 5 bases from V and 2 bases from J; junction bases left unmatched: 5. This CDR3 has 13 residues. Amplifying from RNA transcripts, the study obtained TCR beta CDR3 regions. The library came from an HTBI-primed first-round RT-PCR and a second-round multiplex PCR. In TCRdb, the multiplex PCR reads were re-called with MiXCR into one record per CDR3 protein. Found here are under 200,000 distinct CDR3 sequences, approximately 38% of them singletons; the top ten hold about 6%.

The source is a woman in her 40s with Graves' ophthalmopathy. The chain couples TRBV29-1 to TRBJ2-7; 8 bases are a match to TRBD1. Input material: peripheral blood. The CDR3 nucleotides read TGCAGCGTTTTCCGGACAGGGACCTACGAGCAGTACTTC. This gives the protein CSVFRTGTYEQYF.